This is a list of T cell receptor beta chains from one sample in a study of T cell changes during pregnancy in multiple sclerosis. Assay: immunoSEQ multiplex PCR; the TCRdb copy retains only in-frame clones and omits some. Found here are fewer than 85,000 clones, just over 90% of them singletons; the top ten hold more than 2%. Sequenced material: peripheral blood, taken in the second trimester of pregnancy. The receptors stem from a female donor with multiple sclerosis, enrolled in a pregnancy study. CDR3s leave out the opening cysteine and the closing phenylalanine or tryptophan. D genes are given only for firm matches.

j_call d_call v_call cdr3_aa
TRBJ1-2 . TRBV19 ASSIGAGRDGYT
TRBJ2-1 TRBD2 TRBV9 ASSVVSGGPGEQF
TRBJ1-1 . TRBV6-1 ASRSGRKAF
TRBJ1-1 . TRBV7-9 ASSPYLGRGGFSEAF
TRBJ2-7 . TRBV11-2 ASSPAGLNYEQY
TRBJ2-3 . TRBV19 ATGTDTQY
TRBJ1-1 . TRBV9 ASSVVSWAYALNTEAF
TRBJ1-4 . TRBV4-2 ASSQAPQGDEKLF
TRBJ1-6 . TRBV2 ASTSRIWGPPLH
TRBJ1-1 TRBD1 TRBV4-1 ASSHRQGAKNTEAF
TRBJ1-3 . TRBV2 ASRYRDTIY
TRBJ1-2 . TRBV2 ASTSTGTPYGYT
TRBJ1-4 . TRBV6-1 ASRENNEKLF
TRBJ2-1 . TRBV5-6 ASSFGGALYNEQF
TRBJ2-2 TRBD2 TRBV18 ASSPNPLAGVTGELF
TRBJ1-6 . TRBV7-6 ASSREAGSTFYNSPLH
TRBJ2-2 TRBD1 TRBV11-1 ASSLGDRGTGELF
TRBJ1-4 . TRBV5-6 ASSLDNTPEKLF
TRBJ2-2 TRBD1 TRBV5-1 ASSLRTGSGELF
TRBJ1-3 . TRBV30 AWSVGRYSGNTIY
TRBJ2-1 TRBD2 TRBV9 ASSVVGRDYNEQF
TRBJ2-3 TRBD2 TRBV5-1 ASSFWLAGVDRYTDTQY
TRBJ2-2 . TRBV18 ASSRQGWGHTGELF
TRBJ2-7 . TRBV14 ASSQRGPWTSYEQY
TRBJ2-7 TRBD1 TRBV27 ASSLGTGYEQY
TRBJ1-2 TRBD1 TRBV5-1 ASSYSGQGAGGYT
TRBJ1-5 . TRBV2 ASSGDSNQPQH
TRBJ2-2 . TRBV9 ASSVYPDTGELF